Listed below are T cell receptor beta chains from one sample, sequenced in a study of blood T cell repertoires in COVID-19. Sequencing used immunoSEQ multiplex PCR; TCRdb keeps in-frame clones, though not all of them. Among hundreds of thousands of clones listed, 80% to 90% were seen once. Sequenced input: PBMCs or T cells enriched from blood (not recorded which). The receptors originated from a woman in her 40s who had been exposed to COVID-19. The CDR3 runs from the conserved cysteine through the conserved F or W. D genes are given only for firm matches. Size is stated for part of the rows, as once, few or many counts, or as a class when the clone is expanded.

v_call	clone_size	d_call	j_call	cdr3_nt	cdr3_aa
TRBV29-1	-	-	TRBJ1-2	TGCAGCGCCAAAGTGCGGGGAGGGGACTATGGCTACACCTTC	CSAKVRGGDYGYTF
TRBV7-2	-	TRBD2	TRBJ2-5	TGTGCCAGCAGCTTACTAGCGGGGGGGGAGACCCAGTACTTC	CASSLLAGGETQYF
TRBV19	once	TRBD1	TRBJ1-2	TGTGCCAGTAGTACTCGATTTACAGGGGCAGAGGGCTACACCTTC	CASSTRFTGAEGYTF
TRBV30	-	-	TRBJ2-5	TGTGCCTGGAGTGTAGGGGGGGGAGAGACCCAGTACTTC	CAWSVGGGETQYF
TRBV5-1	few	-	TRBJ1-4	TGCGCCAGCAGATTAACAGGGTTGGGTAATGAAAAACTGTTTTTT	CASRLTGLGNEKLFF
TRBV4-1	once	TRBD1	TRBJ1-6	TGCGCCAGCAGCCACCCGACAGGGGCTCGTAATTCACCCCTCCACTTT	CASSHPTGARNSPLHF
TRBV11-3	few	TRBD1	TRBJ1-1	TGTGCCAGCAGCTTAGTCCCACCACGGACAGGAGGAAACACTGAAGCTTTCTTT	CASSLVPPRTGGNTEAFF
TRBV5-1	-	TRBD1	TRBJ1-3	TGCGCCAGCAGCTTGGCGGGACAGAACTCTGGAAACACCATATATTTT	CASSLAGQNSGNTIYF
TRBV5-1	-	-	TRBJ2-5	TGCGCTACGCGGGGAACGGAGACCCAGTACTTC	CATRGTETQYF
TRBV4-2	-	-	TRBJ1-5	TGTGCCAGCAGCCAAGATCCGGAGGACAATCAGCCCCAGCATTTT	CASSQDPEDNQPQHF
TRBV21-1	-	-	TRBJ1-6	TGTGCCAGCAGCAAAAGGGAGGTCCCCAGCTCCTATAATTCACCCCTCCACTTT	CASSKREVPSSYNSPLHF
TRBV28	-	TRBD1	TRBJ1-2	TGTGCCAGCAGTCGACAGGGGGGCTATGGCTACACCTTC	CASSRQGGYGYTF
TRBV5-1	-	-	TRBJ1-2	TGCGCCAGCAGCTCCAATGAGGCACGAGGATATGGCTACACCTTC	CASSSNEARGYGYTF
TRBV19	-	-	TRBJ2-7	TGTGCCAGTAGTATTACAGCCAGGACAATGAACGAGCAGTACTTC	CASSITARTMNEQYF
TRBV2	-	TRBD1	TRBJ1-2	TGTGCCAGCCTCCCATACGAAGGACAGGGCAGCTATGGCTACACCTTC	CASLPYEGQGSYGYTF
TRBV6-5	-	-	TRBJ1-5	TGTGCCAGCATGAGGGCTGGCAGCCAGCCCCAGCATTTT	CASMRAGSQPQHF
TRBV19	-	TRBD1	TRBJ1-1	TGTGCCAGTAGTATTGGCACCGGGACAGATATAGTAGAAGCTTTCTTT	CASSIGTGTDIVEAFF
TRBV19	once	TRBD1	TRBJ1-2	TGTGCCAGTAGTATTCCCCGGACAGGGGGCTATGGCTACACCTTC	CASSIPRTGGYGYTF
TRBV7-2	-	TRBD2	TRBJ2-2	TGTGCCAGCAGCTTAAGCGGGGTGGGGTTCACCGGGGAGCTGTTTTTT	CASSLSGVGFTGELFF
TRBV28	-	TRBD1	TRBJ1-2	TGTGCCAGCAACCCGTTAGGACAGGGGTTAGTTGGCTACACCTTC	CASNPLGQGLVGYTF
TRBV19	-	TRBD1	TRBJ2-7	TGTGCCAGTAGCTGGACCGGGACAGGAACCTACGAGCAGTACTTC	CASSWTGTGTYEQYF
TRBV5-8	once	-	TRBJ1-3	TGTGCCAGCAGCTTGGTCCGTTCTCCCTCTGGAAACACCATATATTTT	CASSLVRSPSGNTIYF
TRBV10-3	-	-	TRBJ1-1	TGTGCCATCAGTGAGGGGGCGTTGAACACTGAAGCTTTCTTT	CAISEGALNTEAFF
TRBV5-3	-	-	TRBJ1-2	TGTGCCAGAAGCTTGGCACAGGGCGGGGGCTACACCTTC	CARSLAQGGGYTF
TRBV5-4	-	-	TRBJ1-2	TGTGCCAGCAGCCCGTTAGAGGGTTTAAACTATGGCTACACCTTC	CASSPLEGLNYGYTF
TRBV3-1/TRBV3-2	few	TRBD1	TRBJ1-1	TGTGCCAGCAGCCATTCCAGGGGGGTTGGAACTGAAGCTTTCTTT	CASSHSRGVGTEAFF
TRBV2	-	TRBD1	TRBJ2-7	TGTGCCAGCAGAGGGGACAGGCTGTCTTTCCACGAGCAGTACTTC	CASRGDRLSFHEQYF
TRBV18	-	-	TRBJ2-1	TGTGCCAGCTCACCAGGTCCGAGCTCCTACAATGAGCAGTTCTTC	CASSPGPSSYNEQFF
TRBV24-1	-	TRBD2	TRBJ2-1	TGTGCCACCAGTGACAATAGCGGGGGGTGGGTGAACGAGCAGTTCTTC	CATSDNSGGWVNEQFF
TRBV12-5	-	-	TRBJ1-4	TGTGCTAGTGGGCCCGGACAGCCTAATGAAAAACTGTTTTTT	CASGPGQPNEKLFF
TRBV19	once	-	TRBJ1-5	TGTGCCAGTACCCCCCGCGTACCGACTAATCAGCCCCAGCATTTT	CASTPRVPTNQPQHF
TRBV7-2	once	TRBD1	TRBJ2-3	TGTGCCAGCAGCCCGGGACAGGACACAGATACGCAGTATTTT	CASSPGQDTDTQYF
TRBV9	-	-	TRBJ2-7	TGTGCCAGCAGCATAGGCCCGGTTCCCTACGAGCAGTACTTC	CASSIGPVPYEQYF
TRBV2	-	TRBD1	TRBJ1-2	TGTGCCAATGACAGGGGGGGAGGCTACACCTTC	CANDRGGGYTF
TRBV25-1	-	TRBD1	TRBJ1-2	TGTGCCAGCACCATATGGGACAGGTATGGCTACACCTTC	CASTIWDRYGYTF
TRBV6-4	few	-	TRBJ1-1	TGTGCCAGCAGTGCCTCCTACGAGGGCACTGAAGCTTTCTTT	CASSASYEGTEAFF
TRBV6-7	-	-	TRBJ1-2	TGTGCCAGCAGTTACAATAGGGGGGGGCCCCACTATGGCTACACCTTC	CASSYNRGGPHYGYTF
TRBV6-6	-	-	TRBJ1-5	TGTGCCAGCAGTTACCCGGAGAAGCATAGCAATCAGCCCCAGCATTTT	CASSYPEKHSNQPQHF
TRBV19	-	-	TRBJ2-2	TGTGCCAGTAGCTTCCGGCGGGGTTTAGGCACCGGGGAGCTGTTTTTT	CASSFRRGLGTGELFF
TRBV7-3	-	-	TRBJ1-6	TGTGCCAGCAGCTTACGGCCAGCCGACAGTGGGCATTCACCCCTCCACTTT	CASSLRPADSGHSPLHF
TRBV5-1	-	TRBD2	TRBJ2-5	TGCGCCAGCAGCAACCCGGGACTAGCGGGGGGAGAGACCCAGTACTTC	CASSNPGLAGGETQYF
TRBV5-1	-	-	TRBJ1-2	TGCGCCAGCGCCACCGAGGCAGGGGACGCGTTCTATGGCTACACCTTC	CASATEAGDAFYGYTF
TRBV24-1	-	-	TRBJ2-5	TGTGCCACCAGTGACCGGCGGGGTCAAGAGACCCAGTACTTC	CATSDRRGQETQYF
TRBV5-1	-	-	TRBJ2-7	TGCGCCAGCAGCTTGGGTTCAGGGTCGTACGAGCAGTACTTC	CASSLGSGSYEQYF
TRBV5-8	-	-	TRBJ1-4	TGTGCCAGCAGCTTCTGGACAGTAGCAACTAATGAAAAACTGTTTTTT	CASSFWTVATNEKLFF
TRBV9	-	-	TRBJ1-5	TGTGCCAGCAGTCTGACCGGGGATTATCAGCCCCAGCATTTT	CASSLTGDYQPQHF
TRBV2	-	-	TRBJ2-7	TGTGCCAGCAGAGCCGACGGGGACATATTCTACGAGCAGTACTTC	CASRADGDIFYEQYF
TRBV5-1	-	-	TRBJ2-7	TGCGCCAGCAGCACCGAGCCCTACGAGCAGTACTTC	CASSTEPYEQYF
TRBV27	-	-	TRBJ2-7	TGTGCCAGCAGTCCCCCGGACTTCTTTATCGACGAGCAGTACTTC	CASSPPDFFIDEQYF
TRBV6-4	-	-	TRBJ2-2	TGTGCCAGCAGTGCGGGGAACACCGGGGAGCTGTTTTTT	CASSAGNTGELFF